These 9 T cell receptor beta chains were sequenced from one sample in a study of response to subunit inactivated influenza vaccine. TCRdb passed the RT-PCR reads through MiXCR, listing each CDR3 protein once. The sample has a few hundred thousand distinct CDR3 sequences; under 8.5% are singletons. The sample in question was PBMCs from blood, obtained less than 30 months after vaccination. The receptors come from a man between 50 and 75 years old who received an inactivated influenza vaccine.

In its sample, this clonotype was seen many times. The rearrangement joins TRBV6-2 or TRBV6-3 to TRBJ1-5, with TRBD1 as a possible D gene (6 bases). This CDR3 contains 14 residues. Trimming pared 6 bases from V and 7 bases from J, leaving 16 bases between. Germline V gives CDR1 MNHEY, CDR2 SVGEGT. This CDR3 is CASRPGTPAQPQHF. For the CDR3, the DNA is TGTGCCAGCAGACCCGGGACACCGGCCCAGCCCCAGCATTTT.

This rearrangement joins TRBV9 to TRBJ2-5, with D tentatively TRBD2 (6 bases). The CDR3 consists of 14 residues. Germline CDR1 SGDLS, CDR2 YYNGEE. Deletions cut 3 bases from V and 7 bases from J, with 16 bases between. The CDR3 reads CASSAMGLGGTQYF. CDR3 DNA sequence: TGTGCCAGCAGCGCCATGGGACTTGGAGGGACCCAGTACTTC.

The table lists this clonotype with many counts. The CDR3 here is CASTEGQPKSSYEQYF. The DNA for the CDR3 is TGTGCCAGCACCGAGGGACAGCCCAAAAGCTCCTACGAGCAGTACTTC. The gene calls are TRBV6-2 or TRBV6-3 and TRBJ2-7; 7 bases agree with TRBD1. Germline V gene lookup returns CDR1 MNHEY and CDR2 SVGEGT. J gave up 0 bases and V 7 bases, and 12 bases lay outside the gene matches. The CDR3 is 16 residues long.

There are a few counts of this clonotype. The CDR3 DNA follows: TGTGCCAGCAGCCCGGGACAGGGGGCTGGAAGCACAGATACGCAGTATTTT. Its translation is CASSPGQGAGSTDTQYF. The chain is built from TRBV7-9 and TRBJ2-3; 12 bases map to TRBD1. This CDR3 contains 17 residues. The germline gives CDR1 SEHNR, CDR2 FQNEAQ (reference sequence). V shed 5 bases and J 0 bases; nucleotides not matched to a gene: 6.

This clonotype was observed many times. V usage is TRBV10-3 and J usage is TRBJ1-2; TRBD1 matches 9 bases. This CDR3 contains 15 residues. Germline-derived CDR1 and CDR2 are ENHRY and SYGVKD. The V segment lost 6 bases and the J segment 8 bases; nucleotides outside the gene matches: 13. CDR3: CAISAGRQGDVGYTF. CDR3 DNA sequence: TGTGCCATCAGCGCCGGGAGACAGGGGGACGTCGGCTACACCTTC.

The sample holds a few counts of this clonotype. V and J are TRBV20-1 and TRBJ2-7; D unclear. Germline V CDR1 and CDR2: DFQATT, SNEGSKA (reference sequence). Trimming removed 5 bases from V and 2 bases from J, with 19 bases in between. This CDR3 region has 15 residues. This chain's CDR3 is CSAPSHTVAPYEQYF. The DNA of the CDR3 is TGCAGTGCTCCTTCCCACACCGTAGCCCCCTACGAGCAGTACTTC.

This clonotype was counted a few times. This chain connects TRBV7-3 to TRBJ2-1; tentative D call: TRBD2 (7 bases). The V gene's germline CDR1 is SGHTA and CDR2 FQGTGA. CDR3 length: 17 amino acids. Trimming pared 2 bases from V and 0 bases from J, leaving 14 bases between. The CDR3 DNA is TGTGCCAGCAGCTTAGCGGGGGAGGGGGGCTCCTACAATGAGCAGTTCTTC. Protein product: CASSLAGEGGSYNEQFF.

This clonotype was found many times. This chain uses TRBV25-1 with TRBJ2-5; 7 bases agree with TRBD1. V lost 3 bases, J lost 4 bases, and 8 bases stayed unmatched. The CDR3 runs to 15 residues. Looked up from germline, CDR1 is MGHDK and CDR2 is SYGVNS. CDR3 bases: TGTGCCAGCAGTGATTCACGACAGGGCTCAGAGACCCAGTACTTC. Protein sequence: CASSDSRQGSETQYF.

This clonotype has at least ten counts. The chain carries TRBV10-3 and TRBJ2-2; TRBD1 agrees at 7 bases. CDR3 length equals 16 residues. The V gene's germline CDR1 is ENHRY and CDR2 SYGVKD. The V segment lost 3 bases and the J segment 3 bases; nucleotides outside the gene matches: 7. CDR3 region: CAISDHTGADTGELFF. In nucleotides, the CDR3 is TGTGCCATCAGTGATCACACAGGGGCGGACACCGGGGAGCTGTTTTTT.